The clone carrying this T cell receptor beta chain was seen only a few times. The sample comes from a study of beta chain features in type 1 diabetes. Expressed TCRB transcripts were sequenced because the isolated RNA had all been reverse transcribed beforehand. Produced via immunoSEQ multiplex PCR; TCRdb's table is partial and in-frame only. The table has 300,000 to 450,000 clones, roughly 21% seen once. The sequencing input was naive CD4+ T cells from blood. This TCR was recovered from a woman younger than 35 in good health.

CDR3 region: CASSPGGIETQYF. CDR3 DNA sequence: TGTGCCAGCTCACCAGGAGGTATCGAGACCCAGTACTTC. The chain has TRBV18 and TRBJ2-5, with D maybe TRBD2 (5 bases). The CDR3 loop spans 13 amino acids. Germline CDR1 KGHSH, CDR2 LQKENI. The germline V and J ends were trimmed by 2 bases and 5 bases, with 9 bases remaining between them.